This TCR beta chain was sequenced during a study of T-cell reconstitution after alpha-beta-depleted transplantation in children. Whole-study results and caveats: Expanded graft clones, several hundred of them, were reportedly the source of alpha-beta T cells about two months after transplant. The authors attributed T-cell counts and diversity one year after transplant mostly to newly produced T cells. Diversity of TCRbeta at day 60 was high in some patients, arising from surviving recipient T cells and thymic progenitors.

The germline V gene has CDR1 MNHNS and CDR2 SASEGT. The CDR3 totals 14 residues. V trimming: 5 bases; J trimming: 7 bases; junction bases outside the gene matches: 5. This clonotype was counted ten times or more. Its specificity is not known. Unique molecular identifiers were built into the TCRbeta library. TCRdb reprocessed the PCR reads with MiXCR, giving one entry per CDR3 protein. The table has about 78,000 distinct CDR3 sequences, 12% to 15% seen once. This chain connects TRBV6-1 to TRBJ2-3; 11 nucleotides align to TRBD1. The sequence was obtained from a male patient aged 2 to 10 who had a stem cell transplant for acute lymphoblastic leukemia, so the T cells may come from the graft donor. The sequencing used PBMCs, mostly from graft donor cells, collected 180 days after TCRalphabeta/CD19-depleted stem cell transplant. CDR3 loop: CASSQDRGQNTQYF. The CDR3 coding sequence is TGTGCCAGCAGTCAGGACAGGGGGCAGAATACGCAGTATTTT.